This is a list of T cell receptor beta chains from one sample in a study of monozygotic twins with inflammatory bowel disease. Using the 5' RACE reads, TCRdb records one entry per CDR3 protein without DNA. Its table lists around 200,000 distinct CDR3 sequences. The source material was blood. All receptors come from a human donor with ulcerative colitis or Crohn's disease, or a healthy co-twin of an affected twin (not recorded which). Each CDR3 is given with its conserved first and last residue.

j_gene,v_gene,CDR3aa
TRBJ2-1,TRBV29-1,CSVLWTSGGESSSYNEQFF
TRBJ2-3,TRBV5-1,CASSLVQGDTDTQYF
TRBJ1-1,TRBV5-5,CASSLAQGSNTEAFF
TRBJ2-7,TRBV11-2,CASMSGGRYEQYF
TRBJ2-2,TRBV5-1,CASSLGTRGGTGELFF
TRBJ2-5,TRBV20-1,CSARDGQGFQETQYF
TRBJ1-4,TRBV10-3,CAIRGPNEKLFF
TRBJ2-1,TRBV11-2,CASSLGGTYNEQFF
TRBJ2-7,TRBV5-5,CASSPDHYEQYF
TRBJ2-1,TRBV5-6,CASSLVPGRPYNEQFF
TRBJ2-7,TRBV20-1,CSAPRVGPSYEQYF
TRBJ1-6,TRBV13,CASSSDREPDSPLHF
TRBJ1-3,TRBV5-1,CASSRDTSGNTIYF
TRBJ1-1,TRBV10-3,CAITKGMNTEAFF
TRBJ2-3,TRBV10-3,CAISSLTDTQYF
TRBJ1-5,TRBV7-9,CASSPGLGQQRQHF
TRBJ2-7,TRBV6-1,CASSERGPDEQYF
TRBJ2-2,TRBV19,CASSQQANTGELFF
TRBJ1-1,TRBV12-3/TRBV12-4,CASTLLQGLTEAFF
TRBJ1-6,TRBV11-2,CASSLVEGARISPLHF
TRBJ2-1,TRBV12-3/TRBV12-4,CASSLSGQGALHEQFF
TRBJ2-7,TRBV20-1,CSAQKQGFEQYF
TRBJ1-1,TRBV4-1,CASSHPTRQNTEAFF
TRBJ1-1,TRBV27,CASSPIRGAEAFF
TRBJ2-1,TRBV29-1,CSVEDKASGGVEQFF
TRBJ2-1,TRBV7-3,CASSPGRNEQFF
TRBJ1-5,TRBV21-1,CASSNRLKGPFFNQPQHF
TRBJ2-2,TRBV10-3,CAISESGGADLTGELFF